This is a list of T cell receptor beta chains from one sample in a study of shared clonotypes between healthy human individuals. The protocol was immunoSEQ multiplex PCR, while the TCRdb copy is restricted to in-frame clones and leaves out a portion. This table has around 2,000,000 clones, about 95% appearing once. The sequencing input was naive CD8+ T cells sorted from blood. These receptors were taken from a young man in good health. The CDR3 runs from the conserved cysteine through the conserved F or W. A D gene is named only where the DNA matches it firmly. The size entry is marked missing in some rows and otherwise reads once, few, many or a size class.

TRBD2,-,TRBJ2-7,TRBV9,CASSPKERESYEQYF,TGTGCCAGCAGCCCAAAGGAGCGGGAGTCCTACGAGCAGTACTTC
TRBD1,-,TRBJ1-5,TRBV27,CASSNLAPQGGYQPQHF,TGTGCCAGCAGTAACTTAGCGCCACAGGGGGGCTATCAGCCCCAGCATTTT
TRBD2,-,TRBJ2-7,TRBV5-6,CASSLMGLEVGEQCF,TGTGCCAGCAGCTTGATGGGACTAGAAGTGGGCGAGCAGTGCTTC
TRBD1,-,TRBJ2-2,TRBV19,CASRGGQPNTGELFF,TGTGCCAGTAGAGGGGGACAGCCGAACACCGGGGAGCTGTTTTTT
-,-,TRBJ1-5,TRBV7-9,CASSSGNQPQHF,TGTGCCAGCAGTTCAGGGAACCAGCCCCAGCATTTT
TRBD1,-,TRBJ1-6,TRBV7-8,CASSSDRGQDSPLHF,TGTGCCAGCAGCTCAGACAGGGGGCAGGATTCACCCCTCCACTTT
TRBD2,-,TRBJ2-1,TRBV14,CASSELAGGSNEQFF,TGTGCCAGCAGCGAGCTAGCGGGAGGGTCAAATGAGCAGTTCTTC
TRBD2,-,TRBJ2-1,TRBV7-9,CASSFHISGLAGHNEQFF,TGTGCCAGCAGCTTTCATATATCTGGGCTAGCGGGACACAATGAGCAGTTCTTC
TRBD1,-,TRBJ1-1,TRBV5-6,CASSSDIGQGMNTEAFF,TGTGCCAGCAGCTCGGACATAGGACAGGGGATGAACACTGAAGCTTTCTTT
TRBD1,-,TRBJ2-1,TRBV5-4,CASTHTGQGAGEQFF,TGTGCCAGCACCCACACGGGACAGGGGGCAGGTGAGCAGTTCTTC
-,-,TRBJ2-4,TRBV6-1,CASSEADRRYTLAKNIQYF,TGTGCCAGCAGTGAAGCGGACAGAAGATACACACTAGCCAAAAACATTCAGTACTTC
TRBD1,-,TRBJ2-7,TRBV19,CASSDSYRGHEQYF,TGTGCCAGTAGTGACTCGTACAGGGGCCACGAGCAGTACTTC
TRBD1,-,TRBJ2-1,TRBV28,CASSSGQGSNEQFF,TGTGCCAGCAGTTCCGGACAGGGATCAAATGAGCAGTTCTTC
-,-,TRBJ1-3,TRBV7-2,CASSLGRSSGNTIYF,TGTGCCAGCAGCTTGGGCAGAAGCTCTGGAAACACCATATATTTT
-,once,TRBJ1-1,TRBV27,CASSLRVAATEAFF,TGTGCCAGCAGTTTGAGGGTTGCTGCCACTGAAGCTTTCTTT
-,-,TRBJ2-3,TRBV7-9,CASSYTDTQYF,TGTGCCAGCAGTTATACAGATACGCAGTATTTT
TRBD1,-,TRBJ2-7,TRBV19,CASSINPGQIYEQYF,TGTGCCAGTAGTATAAACCCGGGACAGATTTACGAGCAGTACTTC
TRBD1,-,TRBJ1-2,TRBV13,CASSPMDRANYGYTF,TGTGCCAGCAGCCCAATGGACAGGGCTAACTATGGCTACACCTTC